This note documents a single T cell receptor (beta chain) sequence. Its antigen is still unknown. The cDNA had a unique molecular identifier and a template-switch universal primer site. TCRdb ran MiXCR on the 5' RACE reads and lists one entry per CDR3 protein. Of more than 400,000 distinct CDR3 sequences listed, about 16% were seen once; the top ten hold roughly 0.43%. With 5 bases removed from V and 4 bases from J, the gap between germline ends came to 14 bases. The CDR3 covers 14 residues. Looked up from germline, CDR1 is SEHNR and CDR2 is FQNEAQ (reference sequence). This sample was taken from a study of identical twins. The study, taken as a whole, reports: The abundant beta clonotypes from cord blood had fewer insertions, and memory repertoires had none of this. Out-of-frame alpha sequences shared between twins exhibited an excess of low generation probability. Not following the same donors, the study drew its conclusions from cross-sectional statistical analysis.

Separately, the same data were catalogued under a study of yellow fever vaccine responses in identical twins.

This chain connects TRBV7-9 to TRBJ2-5; D not certain. Material for sequencing was CD4+ T cells sorted from blood. This receptor was identified in a woman between 18 and 29 years old in good health. The CDR3 spells CASSLRVLGETQYF. The CDR3, as DNA: TGTGCCAGCAGCCTCCGGGTCCTCGGAGAGACCCAGTACTTC.